Detailed here is one TCR beta chain. Its cognate antigen is unknown. This sample was taken from a study of T cell repertoires in cytomegalovirus infection. In the study overall: CMV infection and matching HLA type were both indicated by public TCR beta signatures. Study-wide results and limits: Carriage of CMV together with the relevant HLA was identifiable through cumulative public TCR beta family frequency. Ex vivo responses were dominated by HLA-C-restricted CMV-specific TCR beta clonotypes.

The V and J ends lost 1 base and 4 bases respectively, with 13 bases between them. This CDR3 is built from 15 residues. Germline-derived CDR1 and CDR2 are MGHRA and YSYEKL. TCRdb used MiXCR to reprocess the reads, holding one entry per CDR3 protein. The sample has about 740,000 distinct CDR3 sequences; roughly 36% are singletons. The sequenced material came from PBMCs. The TCR was taken from a human donor in good health (CMV status not recorded). Some clones in this sample may be carry-over from other donors' samples. The chain uses TRBV4-1 and TRBJ1-1; no firm D call. This CDR3 reads CASSQVRRRVTEAFF. The DNA of the CDR3 is TGCGCCAGCAGCCAAGTGCGCCGGCGGGTCACTGAAGCTTTCTTT.